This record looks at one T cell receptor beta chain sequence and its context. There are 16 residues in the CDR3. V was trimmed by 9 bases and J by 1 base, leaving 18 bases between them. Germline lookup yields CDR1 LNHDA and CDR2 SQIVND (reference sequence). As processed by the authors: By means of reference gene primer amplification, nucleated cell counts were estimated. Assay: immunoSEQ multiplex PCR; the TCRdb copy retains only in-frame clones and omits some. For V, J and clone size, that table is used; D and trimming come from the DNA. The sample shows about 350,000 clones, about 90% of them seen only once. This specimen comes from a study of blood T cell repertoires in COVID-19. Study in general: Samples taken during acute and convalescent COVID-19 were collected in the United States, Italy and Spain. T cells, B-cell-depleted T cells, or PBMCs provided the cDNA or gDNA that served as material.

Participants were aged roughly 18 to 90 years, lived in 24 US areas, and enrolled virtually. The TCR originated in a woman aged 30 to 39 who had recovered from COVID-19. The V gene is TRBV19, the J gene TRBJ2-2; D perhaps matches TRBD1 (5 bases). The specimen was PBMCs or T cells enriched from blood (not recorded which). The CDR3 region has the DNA TGTGCCAGCAAAGTAGGGGCCGGACAGAACACCGGGGAGCTGTTTTTT. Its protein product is CASKVGAGQNTGELFF.